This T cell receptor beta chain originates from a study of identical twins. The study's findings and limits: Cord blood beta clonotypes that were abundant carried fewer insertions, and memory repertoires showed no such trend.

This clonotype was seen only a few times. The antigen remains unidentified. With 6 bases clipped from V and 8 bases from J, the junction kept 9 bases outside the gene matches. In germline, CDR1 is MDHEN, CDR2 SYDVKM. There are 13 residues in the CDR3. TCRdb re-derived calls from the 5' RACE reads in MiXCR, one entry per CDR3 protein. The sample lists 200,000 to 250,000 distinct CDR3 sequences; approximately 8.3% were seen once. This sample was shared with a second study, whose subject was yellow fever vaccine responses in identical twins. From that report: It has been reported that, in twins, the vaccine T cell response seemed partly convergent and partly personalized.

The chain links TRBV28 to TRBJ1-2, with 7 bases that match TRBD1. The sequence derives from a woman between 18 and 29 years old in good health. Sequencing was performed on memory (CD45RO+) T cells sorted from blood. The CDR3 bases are TGTGCCAGCAGACTCCCAGGGGGAGACGGCTACACCTTC. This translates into CASRLPGGDGYTF.